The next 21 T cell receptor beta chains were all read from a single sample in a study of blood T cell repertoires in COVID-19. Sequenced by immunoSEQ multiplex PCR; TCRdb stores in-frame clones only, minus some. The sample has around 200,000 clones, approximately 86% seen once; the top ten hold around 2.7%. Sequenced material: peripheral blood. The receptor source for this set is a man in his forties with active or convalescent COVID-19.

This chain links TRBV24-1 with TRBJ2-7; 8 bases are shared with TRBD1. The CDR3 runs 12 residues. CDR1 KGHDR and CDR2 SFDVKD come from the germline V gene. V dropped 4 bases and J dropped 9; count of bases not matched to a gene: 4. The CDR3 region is CATSDDQGAQYF. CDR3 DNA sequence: TGTGCCACCAGTGACGACCAGGGGGCGCAGTACTTC.

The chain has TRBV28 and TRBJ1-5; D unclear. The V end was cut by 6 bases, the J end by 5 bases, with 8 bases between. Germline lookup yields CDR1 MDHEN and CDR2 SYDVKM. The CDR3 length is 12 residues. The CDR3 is CASSQEDQPQHF. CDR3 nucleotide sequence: TGTGCCAGCAGCCAGGAGGATCAGCCCCAGCATTTT.

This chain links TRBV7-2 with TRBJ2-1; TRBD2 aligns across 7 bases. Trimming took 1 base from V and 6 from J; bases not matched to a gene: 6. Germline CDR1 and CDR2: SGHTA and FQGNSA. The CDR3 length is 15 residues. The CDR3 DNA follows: TGTGCCAGCAGCTTAGTGGGACTATTTATCAATGAGCAGTTCTTC. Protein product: CASSLVGLFINEQFF.

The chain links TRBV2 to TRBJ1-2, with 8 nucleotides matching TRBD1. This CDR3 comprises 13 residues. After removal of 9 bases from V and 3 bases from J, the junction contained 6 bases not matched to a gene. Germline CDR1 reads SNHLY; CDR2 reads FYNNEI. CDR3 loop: CARRQGTDYGYTF. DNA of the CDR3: TGTGCCAGAAGACAGGGGACAGACTATGGCTACACCTTC.

The CDR3 DNA follows: TGTGCCAGCAGCCATCTGCTAGCGTACCAAGAGACCCAGTACTTC. This sequence encodes CASSHLLAYQETQYF. The chain links TRBV11-2 to TRBJ2-5; D is possibly TRBD2 (6 bases). Trimming took 5 bases from V and 0 from J, leaving 13 bases between them. The length of the CDR3 is 15 residues. The germline gives CDR1 SGHAT, CDR2 FQNNGV. The whole variable domain, filled in from reference TRBV11-2 and TRBJ2-5, reads EAGVAQSPRYKIIEKRQSVAFWCNPISGHATLYWYQQILGQGPKLLIQFQNNGVVDDSQLPKDRFSAERLKGVDSTLKIQPAKLEDSAVYLCASSHLLAYQETQYFGPGTRLLVL.

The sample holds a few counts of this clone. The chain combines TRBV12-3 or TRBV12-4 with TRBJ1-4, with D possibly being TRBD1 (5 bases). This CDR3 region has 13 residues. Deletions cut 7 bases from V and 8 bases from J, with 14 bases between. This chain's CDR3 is CASTHGGVEKLFF. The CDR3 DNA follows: TGTGCCAGCACTCATGGGGGGGTCGAAAAACTGTTTTTT.

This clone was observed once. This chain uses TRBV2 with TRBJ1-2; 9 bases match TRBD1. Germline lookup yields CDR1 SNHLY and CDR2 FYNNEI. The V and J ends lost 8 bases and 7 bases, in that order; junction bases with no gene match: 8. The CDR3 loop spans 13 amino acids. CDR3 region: CASGTGGAFGYTF. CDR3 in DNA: TGTGCCAGCGGAACAGGGGGCGCGTTTGGCTACACCTTC.

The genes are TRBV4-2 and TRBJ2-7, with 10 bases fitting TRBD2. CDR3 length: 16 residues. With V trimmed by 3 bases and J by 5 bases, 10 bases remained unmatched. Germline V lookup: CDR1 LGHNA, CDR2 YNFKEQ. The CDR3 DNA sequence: TGTGCCAGCAGCCAGCGAGGTAGCCTAGCGGGGGACGAGCAGTACTTC. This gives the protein CASSQRGSLAGDEQYF.

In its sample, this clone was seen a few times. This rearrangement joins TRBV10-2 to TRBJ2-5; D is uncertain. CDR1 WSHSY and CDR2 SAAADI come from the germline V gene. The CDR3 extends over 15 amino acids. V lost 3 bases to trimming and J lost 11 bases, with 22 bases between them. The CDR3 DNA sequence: TGCGCCAGCAGTGATAGGTTAGACGGCTACTATTCTCAGTACTTC. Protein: CASSDRLDGYYSQYF.

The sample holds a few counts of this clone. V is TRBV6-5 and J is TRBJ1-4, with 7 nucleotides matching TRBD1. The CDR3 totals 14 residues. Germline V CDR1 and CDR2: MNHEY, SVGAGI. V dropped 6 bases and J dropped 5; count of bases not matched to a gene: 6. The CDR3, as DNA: TGTGCCAGCAGCAGACAGGGTTGGAATGAAAAACTGTTTTTT. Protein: CASSRQGWNEKLFF.

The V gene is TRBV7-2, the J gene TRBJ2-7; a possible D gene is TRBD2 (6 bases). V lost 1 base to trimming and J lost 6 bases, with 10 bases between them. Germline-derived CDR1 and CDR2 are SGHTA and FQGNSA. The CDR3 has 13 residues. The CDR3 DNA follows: TGTGCCAGCAGCTTAGTAGTAGCGGCCGAGCAGTACTTC. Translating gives CASSLVVAAEQYF.

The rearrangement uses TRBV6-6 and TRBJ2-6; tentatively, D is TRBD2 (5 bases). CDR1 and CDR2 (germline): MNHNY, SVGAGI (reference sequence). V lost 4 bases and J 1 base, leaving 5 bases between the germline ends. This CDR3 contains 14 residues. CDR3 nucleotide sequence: TGTGCCAGCAGTTCGGGGTCTGGGGCCAACGTCCTGACTTTC. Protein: CASSSGSGANVLTF.

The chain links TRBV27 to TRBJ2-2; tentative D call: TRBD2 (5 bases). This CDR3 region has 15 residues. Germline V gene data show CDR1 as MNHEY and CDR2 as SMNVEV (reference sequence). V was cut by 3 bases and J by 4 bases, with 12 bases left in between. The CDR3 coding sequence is TGTGCCAGCAGTTTCACCGGGATCGGCACCGGGGAGCTGTTTTTT. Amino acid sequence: CASSFTGIGTGELFF.

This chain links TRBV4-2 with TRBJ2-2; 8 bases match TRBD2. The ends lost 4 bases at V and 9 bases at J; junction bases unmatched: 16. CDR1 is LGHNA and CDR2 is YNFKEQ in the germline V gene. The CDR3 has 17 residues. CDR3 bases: TGTGCCAGCAGCCTGATAGCGGGGACTATCGAGCCTCGGGAGCTGTTTTTT. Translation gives CASSLIAGTIEPRELFF.

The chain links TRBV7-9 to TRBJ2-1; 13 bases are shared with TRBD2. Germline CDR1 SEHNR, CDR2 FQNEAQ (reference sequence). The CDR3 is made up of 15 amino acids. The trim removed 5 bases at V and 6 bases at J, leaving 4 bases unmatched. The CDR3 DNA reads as TGTGCCAGCAGCCGAGGACTAGCGGGGGCCAATGAGCAGTTCTTC. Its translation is CASSRGLAGANEQFF.

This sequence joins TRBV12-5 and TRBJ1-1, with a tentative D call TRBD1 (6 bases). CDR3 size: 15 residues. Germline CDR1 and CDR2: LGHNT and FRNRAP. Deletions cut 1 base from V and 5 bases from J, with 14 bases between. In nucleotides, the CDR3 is TGTGCTAGTGGTTTGGGGAATACAGGGCGGACTGAAGCTTTCTTT. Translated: CASGLGNTGRTEAFF.

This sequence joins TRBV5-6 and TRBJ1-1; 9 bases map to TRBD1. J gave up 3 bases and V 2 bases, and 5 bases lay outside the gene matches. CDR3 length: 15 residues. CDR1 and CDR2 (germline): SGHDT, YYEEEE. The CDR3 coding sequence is TGTGCCAGCAGCTTTGGACAGGGGACGTACACTGAAGCTTTCTTT. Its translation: CASSFGQGTYTEAFF.

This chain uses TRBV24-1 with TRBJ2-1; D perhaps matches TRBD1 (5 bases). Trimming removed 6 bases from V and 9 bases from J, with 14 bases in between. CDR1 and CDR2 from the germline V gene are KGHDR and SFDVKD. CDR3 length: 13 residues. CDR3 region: CATSRQGNSEQFF. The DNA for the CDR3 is TGTGCCACCAGTCGTCAGGGAAACTCTGAGCAGTTCTTC.

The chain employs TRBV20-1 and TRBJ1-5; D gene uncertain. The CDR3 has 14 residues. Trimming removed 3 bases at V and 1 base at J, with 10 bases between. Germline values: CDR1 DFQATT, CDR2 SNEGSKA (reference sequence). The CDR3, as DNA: TGCAGTGCTAGTGGAGAATCGAGCAATCAGCCCCAGCATTTT. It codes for CSASGESSNQPQHF.

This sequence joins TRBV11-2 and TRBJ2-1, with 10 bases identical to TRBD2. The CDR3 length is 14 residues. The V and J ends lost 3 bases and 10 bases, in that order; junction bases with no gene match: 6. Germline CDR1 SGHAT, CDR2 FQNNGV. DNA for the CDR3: TGTGCCAGCAGCTTCACTAGCGGGGAAGACGAGCAGTTCTTC. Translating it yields CASSFTSGEDEQFF.

For the CDR3, the DNA is TGTGCCAGCAGCCCAGGACTAGCGGGGGGGCGTACAGATACGCAGTATTTT. It is translated as CASSPGLAGGRTDTQYF. V is TRBV7-9 and J is TRBJ2-3; 15 positions match TRBD2. The V segment lost 5 bases and the J segment 3 bases; nucleotides outside the gene matches: 6. Germline-derived CDR1 and CDR2 are SEHNR and FQNEAQ (reference sequence). This CDR3 is built from 17 residues. Complete variable domain (other parts from reference TRBV7-9 and TRBJ2-3): DTGVSQNPRHKITKRGQNVTFRCDPISEHNRLYWYRQTLGQGPEFLTYFQNEAQLEKSRLLSDRFSAERPKGSFSTLEIQRTEQGDSAMYLCASSPGLAGGRTDTQYFGPGTRLTVL.